This entry describes one T cell receptor beta chain. These data originate in a study of blood T cell repertoires in COVID-19. Study overall: Donors in the United States, Italy and Spain gave samples during acute or convalescent COVID-19. Sources were T cells, B-cell-depleted T cells, or PBMCs; the material itself was cDNA or gDNA.

Original methodology: From reference gene primer amplification, estimates of nucleated cell counts were derived. Here immunoSEQ multiplex PCR was the method, and the copy in TCRdb shows in-frame clones only, minus some. D and trimming come from the DNA, and the V and J calls and clone size come from that table. The table lists about 160,000 clones, more than 70% of them singletons. V shed 7 bases and J 4 bases; nucleotides not matched to a gene: 6. The CDR3 contains 13 residues. The germline V gene has CDR1 MDHEN and CDR2 SYDVKM. This TCR came from a woman older than 75 with active or convalescent COVID-19. Source material: peripheral blood. The rearrangement uses TRBV28 and TRBJ1-2, with 7 bases that match TRBD1. The CDR3 DNA sequence: TGTGCCAGCACCCTAGGGGGCGGCTATGGCTACACCTTC. Protein sequence: CASTLGGGYGYTF.